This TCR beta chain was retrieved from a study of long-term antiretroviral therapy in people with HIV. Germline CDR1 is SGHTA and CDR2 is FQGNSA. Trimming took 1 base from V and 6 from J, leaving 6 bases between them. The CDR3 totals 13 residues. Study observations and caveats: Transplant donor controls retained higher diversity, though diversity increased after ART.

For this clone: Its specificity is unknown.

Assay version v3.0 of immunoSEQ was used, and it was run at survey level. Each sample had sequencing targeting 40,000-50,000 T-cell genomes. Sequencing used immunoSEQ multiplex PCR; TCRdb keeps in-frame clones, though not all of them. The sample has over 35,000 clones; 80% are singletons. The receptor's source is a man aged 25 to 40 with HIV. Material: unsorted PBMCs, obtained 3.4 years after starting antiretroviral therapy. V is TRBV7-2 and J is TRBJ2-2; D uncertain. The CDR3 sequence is CASSLGQAGELFF. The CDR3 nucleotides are TGTGCCAGCAGCTTAGGTCAGGCCGGGGAGCTGTTTTTT.